A single T cell receptor beta chain is shown here with its context. The antigen remains unidentified. These data come from a study of cytomegalovirus exposure and HLA in healthy donors. This CDR3 comprises 19 residues. Per germline, CDR1 SGHTA and CDR2 FQGNSA. The V and J ends lost 1 base and 5 bases, in that order; junction bases with no gene match: 15. Overall study results and limits: The analysis excluded some indistinguishable V segments, including TRBV6-2 and TRBV6-3.

The PCR had 60 Vbeta and 13 Jbeta primers. TCRdb's table, derived via immunoSEQ multiplex PCR, lists solely in-frame clones and lacks some. The repertoire holds approximately 150,000 clones, with approximately 79% as singletons. This sequence originates from a woman under 40 in good health and CMV-seronegative. The chain links TRBV7-2 to TRBJ2-7, with 12 bases aligning to TRBD1. Sequences were obtained from PBMCs. The CDR3 protein is CASSLGPGQGARGANEQYF. The CDR3 coding sequence is TGTGCCAGCAGCTTAGGCCCGGGACAGGGGGCGCGAGGGGCGAACGAGCAGTACTTC.